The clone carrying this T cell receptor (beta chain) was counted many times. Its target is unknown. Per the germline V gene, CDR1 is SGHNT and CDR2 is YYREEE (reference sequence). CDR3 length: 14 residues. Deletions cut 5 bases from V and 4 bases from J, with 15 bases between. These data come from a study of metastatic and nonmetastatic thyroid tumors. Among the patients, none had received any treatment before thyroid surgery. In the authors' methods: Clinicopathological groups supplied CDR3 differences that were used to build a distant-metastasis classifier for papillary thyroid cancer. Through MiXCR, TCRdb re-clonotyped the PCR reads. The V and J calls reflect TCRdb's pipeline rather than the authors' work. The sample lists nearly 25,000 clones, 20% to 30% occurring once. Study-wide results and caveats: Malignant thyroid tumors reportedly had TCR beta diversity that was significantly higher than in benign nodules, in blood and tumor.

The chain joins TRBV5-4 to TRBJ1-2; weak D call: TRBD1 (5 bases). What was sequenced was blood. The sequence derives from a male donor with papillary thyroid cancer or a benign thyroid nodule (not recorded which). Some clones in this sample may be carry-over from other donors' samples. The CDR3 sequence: CASRLEAGFYGYTF. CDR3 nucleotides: TGTGCCAGCAGGCTCGAGGCAGGGTTCTATGGCTACACCTTC.